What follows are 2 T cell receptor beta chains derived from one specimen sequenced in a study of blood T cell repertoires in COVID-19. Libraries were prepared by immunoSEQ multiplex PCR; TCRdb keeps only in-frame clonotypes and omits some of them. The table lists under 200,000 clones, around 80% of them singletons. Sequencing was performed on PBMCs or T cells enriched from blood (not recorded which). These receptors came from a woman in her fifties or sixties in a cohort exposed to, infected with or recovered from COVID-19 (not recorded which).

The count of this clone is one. As DNA, the CDR3 is TGTGCCACCTCCCAGGGTATGAACACTGAAGCTTTCTTT. It encodes CATSQGMNTEAFF. The chain combines TRBV19 with TRBJ1-1; TRBD1 is a possible D gene (5 bases). The CDR3 has 13 residues. Trimming cost V 10 bases and J 0 bases, with 12 bases left between them. Germline CDR1 is LNHDA and CDR2 is SQIVND (reference sequence).

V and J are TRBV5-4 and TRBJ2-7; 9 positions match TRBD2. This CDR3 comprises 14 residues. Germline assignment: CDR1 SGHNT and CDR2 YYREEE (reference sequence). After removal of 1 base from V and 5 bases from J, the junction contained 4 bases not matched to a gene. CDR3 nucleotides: TGTGCCAGCAGCTTGTTAGCGGGAGCCCACGAGCAGTACTTC. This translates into CASSLLAGAHEQYF.